Sequencing of this T cell receptor beta chain was carried out in a study of T cells in Graves' hyperthyroidism and ophthalmopathy. Study-level background: Peripheral blood specimens were obtained at initial diagnosis, prior to any treatment. General study findings and limits: Before onset, ophthalmopathy was predicted by the model a median approximately 6.5 months earlier.

Regions amplified from RNA transcripts were the TCR beta CDR3 regions. HTBI primers drove first-round RT-PCR of the TCR CDR3. TCRdb re-called the multiplex PCR reads through MiXCR, storing one row per CDR3 protein. The table has 350,000 to 400,000 distinct CDR3 sequences, just under 15% seen once. The CDR3 extends over 14 amino acids. V shed 7 bases and J shed 6 bases, with 13 bases lying between them. Germline values: CDR1 MDHEN, CDR2 SYDVKM. Comment on this clonotype: Its antigen remains unidentified. Without the conserved terminal phenylalanine or tryptophan, this CDR3 likely stems from a read error.

The hyperthyroidism patients had all been newly diagnosed, and their disease duration was under 2 months. Their ages ranged from 18 to 65 years. This TCR derives from a woman aged 25 to 39 with Graves' hyperthyroidism. The sequenced sample consisted of blood. The chain combines TRBV28 with TRBJ1-6, with D maybe TRBD1 (5 bases). The CDR3 DNA is TGTGCCAGCACCACCGACAGACGTAATTCACCCCTCCACCTT. Its translation: CASTTDRRNSPLHL.